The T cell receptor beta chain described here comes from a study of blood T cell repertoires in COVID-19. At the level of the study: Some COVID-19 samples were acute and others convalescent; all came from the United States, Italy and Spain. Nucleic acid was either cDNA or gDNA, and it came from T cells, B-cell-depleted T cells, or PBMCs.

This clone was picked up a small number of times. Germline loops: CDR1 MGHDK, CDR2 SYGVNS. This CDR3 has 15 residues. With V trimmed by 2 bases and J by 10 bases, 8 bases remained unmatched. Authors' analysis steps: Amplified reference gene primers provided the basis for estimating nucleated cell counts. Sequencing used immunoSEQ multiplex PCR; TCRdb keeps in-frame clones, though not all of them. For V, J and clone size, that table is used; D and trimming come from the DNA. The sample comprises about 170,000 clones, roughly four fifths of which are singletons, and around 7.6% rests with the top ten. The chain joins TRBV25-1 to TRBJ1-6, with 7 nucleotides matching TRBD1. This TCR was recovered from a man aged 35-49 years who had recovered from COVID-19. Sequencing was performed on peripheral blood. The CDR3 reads CASSEKGARGSPLHF. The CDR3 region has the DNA TGTGCCAGCAGTGAAAAGGGGGCGCGGGGATCACCCCTCCACTTT.